Below are 20 T cell receptor beta chains sequenced from a single sample in a study of human T cells and chemical hapten exposure (dated by TCRdb to the early 2020s). Library preparation employed RACE. The instrument given in TCRdb is NextSeq 500. The public sequencing data were trimmed at Q25 with fastp and processed into clonotypes with MiXCR by TCRdb, which kept only in-frame beta chains. Merged by CDR3 protein, the rows form single entries marked with the most common genes and DNA. This sample gives roughly 200,000 distinct CDR3 sequences in total; about 20% of them show up just once. The top ten hold 6% to 8% of the sample. This specimen's time point label, per the study, means: patch test 1, 2 weeks after DPC sensitization. In light of the paper, this sample's treatment or condition label describes: therapeutic diphenylcyclopropenone sensitization with weekly scalp DPC. Sequences were derived from whole blood, sampled in connection with sensitization to the hapten diphenylcyclopropenone (DPC). The receptor set was obtained from a woman between 45 and 60 years old with alopecia areata. Some clones in this sample may be carry-over from other donors' samples.

This clonotype was observed many times. J is TRBJ1-1 and V is TRBV10-3, with D possibly being TRBD1 (6 bases). The CDR3 contains 14 residues. V was cut by 7 bases and J by 1 base, with 13 bases left in between. From germline, CDR1 is ENHRY and CDR2 SYGVKD. The CDR3 sequence: CAITPGHQNTEAFF. CDR3 in DNA: TGTGCCATCACCCCGGGACACCAGAACACTGAAGCTTTCTTT.

The chain uses TRBV20-1 and TRBJ2-1; TRBD2 agrees at 13 bases. CDR1 DFQATT and CDR2 SNEGSKA come from the germline V gene (reference sequence). The ends lost 1 base at V and 7 bases at J; junction bases unmatched: 7. The CDR3 contains 16 residues. DNA for the CDR3: TGCAGTGCTAGAGTCTTCAGGACTAGCGGGAGAAATGAGCAGTTCTTC. Its translation: CSARVFRTSGRNEQFF.

The chain employs TRBV20-1 and TRBJ2-1, with 9 bases aligning to TRBD2. The CDR3 runs to 15 residues. V trimming: 0 bases; J trimming: 10 bases; junction bases outside the gene matches: 10. Germline-derived CDR1 and CDR2 are DFQATT and SNEGSKA (reference sequence). CDR3 residues: CSARDPGLAPGEQFF. DNA of the CDR3: TGCAGTGCTAGAGATCCCGGACTAGCGCCGGGGGAGCAGTTCTTC.

Only a few counts were recorded for this clonotype. The chain carries TRBV25-1 and TRBJ2-7; D unresolved. From germline, CDR1 is MGHDK and CDR2 SYGVNS. Trimming shortened V by 4 bases and J by 3 bases, and 16 bases separated the two germline ends. This CDR3 has 15 residues. The CDR3 region has the DNA TGTGCCAGCAGTGCGAGTCAGGCAGCAATCTACGAGCAGTACTTC. Amino acid sequence: CASSASQAAIYEQYF.

This clonotype was detected a few times. This chain connects TRBV20-1 to TRBJ1-1; D is perhaps TRBD1 (6 bases). V was shortened by 1 base and J by 11 bases, with 14 bases between the two germline ends. Germline-derived CDR1 and CDR2 are DFQATT and SNEGSKA (reference sequence). The CDR3 length is 12 residues. Written as DNA, the CDR3 is TGCAGTGCTAGAGTAGGGGGACCAGGGGCTTTCTTT. Protein: CSARVGGPGAFF.

This clonotype was detected only a few times. The J gene is TRBJ1-1, the V gene TRBV10-3; D unclear. The V end was cut by 8 bases, the J end by 4 bases, with 17 bases between. The CDR3 has 14 amino acids. Germline loops: CDR1 ENHRY, CDR2 SYGVKD. The CDR3 reads CAIQVSPETTEAFF. CDR3 DNA: TGTGCCATCCAAGTGAGTCCGGAAACCACTGAAGCTTTCTTT.

This clonotype was seen a handful of times. The V and J genes are TRBV10-2 and TRBJ1-5; D is perhaps TRBD1 (5 bases). The ends were cut back, 1 base at V and 2 bases at J, with 12 bases in the middle. This CDR3 spans 16 amino acids. Germline V lookup: CDR1 WSHSY, CDR2 SAAADI. Here the CDR3 reads CASSEFGGTGNQPQHF. CDR3 DNA: TGCGCCAGCAGTGAGTTCGGAGGGACTGGCAATCAGCCCCAGCATTTT.

This clonotype has just a few counts. The chain uses TRBV20-1 and TRBJ2-7; TRBD1 matches 7 bases. The CDR3 loop spans 13 amino acids. V dropped 2 bases and J dropped 2; count of bases not matched to a gene: 3. The germline gives CDR1 DFQATT, CDR2 SNEGSKA (reference sequence). The CDR3 region has the DNA TGCAGTGCTAGAAGGGACAGTGCCTACGAGCAGTACTTC. It translates to CSARRDSAYEQYF.

This clonotype was counted a few times. This chain links TRBV20-1 with TRBJ2-1; TRBD2 matches at 7 bases. The length of the CDR3 is 15 residues. Germline V lookup: CDR1 DFQATT, CDR2 SNEGSKA (reference sequence). Unmatched junction bases numbered 13, after V lost 3 bases and J lost 8 bases. The CDR3 region is CSARPWGGVSDEQFF. The CDR3 nucleotides read TGCAGTGCTAGGCCTTGGGGGGGAGTCAGCGATGAGCAGTTCTTC.

This clonotype was picked up a small number of times. The rearrangement uses TRBV5-1 and TRBJ1-3; no reliable D call. This CDR3 spans 17 amino acids. CDR1 and CDR2 from the germline V gene are SGHRS and YFSETQ. V lost 4 bases, J lost 3 bases, and 20 bases lay in between. The CDR3 loop reads CASSRTTASRSGNTIYF. CDR3 nucleotide sequence: TGCGCCAGCAGCCGAACTACGGCATCACGGAGTGGAAACACCATATATTTT.

J is TRBJ2-7 and V is TRBV20-1; a possible D gene is TRBD1 (6 bases). Trimming stripped 4 bases from V and 7 bases from J, with 17 bases between. The CDR3 sequence is 13 residues long. Germline V gives CDR1 DFQATT, CDR2 SNEGSKA (reference sequence). The DNA for the CDR3 is TGCAGTGCTACCCACAGGGTCTCAGGGGAGCAGTACTTC. This codes for CSATHRVSGEQYF.

The CDR3 loop reads CATSSRGREAFF. The DNA of the CDR3 is TGTGCCACCTCCTCCAGGGGGAGGGAAGCTTTCTTT. The chain is built from TRBV27 and TRBJ1-1, with 7 bases fitting TRBD1. The J segment lost 8 bases and the V segment lost 10 bases, leaving 10 bases of the junction unmatched. The CDR3 sequence is 12 residues long. CDR1 is MNHEY and CDR2 is SMNVEV in the germline V gene (reference sequence).

The genes are TRBV20-1 and TRBJ1-1, with D uncertain. V was clipped by 3 bases and J by 0 bases, with 11 bases between them. Germline values: CDR1 DFQATT, CDR2 SNEGSKA (reference sequence). This CDR3 contains 14 residues. Here the CDR3 reads CSASLGQLNTEAFF. For the CDR3, the DNA is TGCAGTGCTAGTCTCGGTCAGTTGAACACTGAAGCTTTCTTT.

The CDR3 here is CATSRERTAQSSYNSPLHF. In nucleotides, the CDR3 is TGTGCCACCAGCAGAGAGAGGACAGCACAGAGCTCCTATAATTCACCCCTCCACTTT. The chain carries TRBV15 and TRBJ1-6; D might be TRBD1 (6 bases). CDR3 size: 19 residues. V was cut by 0 bases and J by 0 bases, with 15 bases left in between. CDR1 and CDR2 (germline): LNHNV, YYDKDF (reference sequence).

V and J are TRBV10-3 and TRBJ1-2; 11 nucleotides line up with TRBD1. This CDR3 contains 18 residues. With V trimmed by 3 bases and J by 1 base, 10 bases remained unmatched. The V gene's germline CDR1 is ENHRY and CDR2 SYGVKD. The DNA for the CDR3 is TGTGCCATCAGTGAACTCTTTGGACAGGGGGCGAGTAACTATGGCTACACCTTC. Translating gives CAISELFGQGASNYGYTF.

This clonotype was seen ten or more times. V usage is TRBV3-1 and J usage is TRBJ2-5, with unresolved D. The V and J ends lost 5 bases and 2 bases respectively, with 6 bases between them. Germline values: CDR1 LGHDT, CDR2 YNNKEL (reference sequence). The CDR3 runs 12 residues. DNA for the CDR3: TGTGCCAGCAGCGAGGTGCAAGAGACCCAGTACTTC. This sequence encodes CASSEVQETQYF.

This sequence joins TRBV5-5 and TRBJ2-1; D is perhaps TRBD1 (5 bases). This CDR3 region has 13 residues. The germline gives CDR1 SGHKS, CDR2 YYEKEE (reference sequence). Trimming took 2 bases from V and 5 from J, leaving 8 bases between them. The CDR3 reads CASSFIGDNEQFF. The CDR3 nucleotides are TGTGCCAGCAGCTTTATAGGGGACAATGAGCAGTTCTTC. The full variable domain, completed using reference TRBV5-5 and TRBJ2-1, is DAGVTQSPTHLIKTRGQQVTLRCSPISGHKSVSWYQQVLGQGPQFIFQYYEKEERGRGNFPDRFSARQFPNYSSELNVNALLLGDSALYLCASSFIGDNEQFFGPGTRLTVL.

A few counts support this clonotype. The V call is TRBV11-2, the J call TRBJ1-1; D possibly corresponds to TRBD1 (5 bases). Germline V gene data show CDR1 as SGHAT and CDR2 as FQNNGV. The CDR3 is 17 residues long. V lost 3 bases to trimming and J lost 1 base, with 18 bases between them. The CDR3 bases are TGTGCCAGCAGCTTGCGGCAGGGTTTGCACCCGAACACTGAAGCTTTCTTT. Protein product: CASSLRQGLHPNTEAFF.

The chain couples TRBV2 to TRBJ1-3, with D unresolved. The V and J ends lost 3 bases and 6 bases respectively, with 9 bases between them. The CDR3 consists of 13 residues. Germline V gene sequence: CDR1 SNHLY, CDR2 FYNNEI. CDR3 residues: CASSDARLNTIYF. CDR3 bases: TGTGCCAGCAGTGACGCTCGACTAAACACCATATATTTT.

The genes are TRBV2 and TRBJ2-7; D remains unclear. From germline, CDR1 is SNHLY and CDR2 FYNNEI. The CDR3 spans 11 residues. V dropped 2 bases and J dropped 3 bases, with 2 bases sitting between them. The CDR3 DNA sequence: TGTGCCAGCAGTGAACGCTACGAGCAGTACTTC. Translating it yields CASSERYEQYF.